This TCR beta chain was identified in a study of T cell responses to AZD1222 COVID-19 vaccine. Across the study: Analysis merged second doses at about 4 or about 12 weeks. Study-wide results and limits: Clonal diversity was possibly underestimated; the donors were predominantly white British and more often female. The peak T cell response came first, and repertoires were sampled only after it. Baseline seropositivity characterized only a handful of AZD1222 recipients.

A note on this clone: Antigen specificity is unknown.

Some clones are missing from TCRdb's copy, which holds only in-frame ones; the method was immunoSEQ multiplex PCR. There are some 130,000 clones in the sample; 85% to 95% occur only once, and 1.6% lies in the top ten. The sequence was obtained from an adult in good health. Sequenced material: peripheral blood, taken on day 0 of AZD1222 vaccination.

CDR3 amino acids: CASSPTNRVNNEQFF. DNA of the CDR3: TGTGCCAGCAGTCCGACTAACAGGGTCAACAATGAGCAGTTCTTC. The chain employs TRBV6-2 or TRBV6-3 and TRBJ2-1, with a weak D call TRBD1 (6 bases). Germline CDR1 and CDR2: MNHEY and SVGEGT. Deletions cut 5 bases from V and 5 bases from J, with 16 bases between. The CDR3 extends over 15 amino acids.